The clone carrying this TCR beta chain was seen at least ten times. The germline V gene has CDR1 LNHNV and CDR2 YYDKDF (reference sequence). This CDR3 is built from 14 residues. V was cut by 3 bases and J by 4 bases, with 11 bases left in between. Reverse transcription used 450 to 650 ng RNA and constant-region primers for alpha and beta. Separate chain-specific third strand synthesis with multiplexing indices produced the alpha and beta libraries. TCRdb independently ran MiXCR on the 5' RACE reads; one entry per CDR3 protein. The sample contains around 18,000 distinct CDR3 sequences, around 10% of which appear only once. The repertoire came from unfractionated whole blood and reflected all unsorted peripheral T cells. The sample originates from a study of HIV-infected patients and healthy controls.

This clonotype was sampled from an adult in good health. The chain uses TRBV15 and TRBJ2-3, with D perhaps TRBD2 (5 bases). Sequencing was done on a sample of blood. This CDR3 reads CATSSVGKSDTQYF. The CDR3 DNA follows: TGTGCCACCAGCAGCGTCGGGAAATCAGATACGCAGTATTTT.